A selection of T cell receptor beta chains follows, all from one sample in a study of CD8 T cells in ankylosing spondylitis. TCRdb ran MiXCR on the 5' RACE reads and lists one entry per CDR3 protein. The sample shows tens of thousands of distinct CDR3 sequences, more than 25% of them seen only once. The sequenced sample was blood, either unsorted or a sorted T cell fraction (not recorded which). These receptor sequences come from a male donor with ankylosing spondylitis or in good health (not recorded which). Both conserved end residues are trimmed from each CDR3. Each record gives: V gene, J gene, CDR3 protein.

v_gene: TRBV20-1; j_gene: TRBJ1-1; CDR3aa: SARDKGQGETEAF
v_gene: TRBV5-1; j_gene: TRBJ2-5; CDR3aa: ASSVQETQY
v_gene: TRBV20-1; j_gene: TRBJ1-3; CDR3aa: SAPTPGDTIY
v_gene: TRBV7-9; j_gene: TRBJ1-3; CDR3aa: ASSRGQGTGNTIY
v_gene: TRBV6-1; j_gene: TRBJ1-2; CDR3aa: ASSLRPQHRGYGYT
v_gene: TRBV5-1; j_gene: TRBJ1-1; CDR3aa: ASSLADRESTEAF
v_gene: TRBV5-1; j_gene: TRBJ1-2; CDR3aa: ASSPTGSELCT
v_gene: TRBV24-1; j_gene: TRBJ1-5; CDR3aa: ATSDLSGFQPQH
v_gene: TRBV2; j_gene: TRBJ2-3; CDR3aa: ASNQGATDTQY
v_gene: TRBV20-1; j_gene: TRBJ2-3; CDR3aa: SARDLRTSSTDTQY
v_gene: TRBV7-9; j_gene: TRBJ1-2; CDR3aa: ASSLEAGAGT
v_gene: TRBV7-2; j_gene: TRBJ2-2; CDR3aa: ASTGLAGTGELF
v_gene: TRBV11-2; j_gene: TRBJ1-1; CDR3aa: ASSLEFGRMNTEAF
v_gene: TRBV15; j_gene: TRBJ2-3; CDR3aa: ATSRWDRGRPQDSTDTQY
v_gene: TRBV5-5; j_gene: TRBJ2-5; CDR3aa: ASSFTETQY
v_gene: TRBV5-5; j_gene: TRBJ2-4; CDR3aa: ASTTGGSDIQY
v_gene: TRBV12-3/TRBV12-4; j_gene: TRBJ2-6; CDR3aa: ASRNSGANVLT
v_gene: TRBV7-3; j_gene: TRBJ2-2; CDR3aa: ASSLFIKGELF
v_gene: TRBV20-1; j_gene: TRBJ1-4; CDR3aa: SASSSARGNEKLF
v_gene: TRBV5-5; j_gene: TRBJ1-6; CDR3aa: ASSLGTGHNSPLH
v_gene: TRBV20-1; j_gene: TRBJ2-7; CDR3aa: SARKGYEQY
v_gene: TRBV20-1; j_gene: TRBJ1-5; CDR3aa: SAGTGFQPQH
v_gene: TRBV7-9; j_gene: TRBJ2-1; CDR3aa: ASSQAGAGNEQF
v_gene: TRBV6-2/TRBV6-3; j_gene: TRBJ2-7; CDR3aa: ASSFGTDSFSYEQY
v_gene: TRBV7-2; j_gene: TRBJ2-1; CDR3aa: ASSFTGTGGNEQF
v_gene: TRBV7-9; j_gene: TRBJ1-1; CDR3aa: ASSLAGGIIPEAF
v_gene: TRBV12-3/TRBV12-4; j_gene: TRBJ1-6; CDR3aa: ASTVQNNSPLH
v_gene: TRBV5-1; j_gene: TRBJ1-2; CDR3aa: ASSLVTGGDGYT
v_gene: TRBV7-9; j_gene: TRBJ2-1; CDR3aa: ASSPGLAGAEQF
v_gene: TRBV7-2; j_gene: TRBJ1-1; CDR3aa: ASSSLGTGRGAF
v_gene: TRBV7-9; j_gene: TRBJ2-5; CDR3aa: ASTGETQY
v_gene: TRBV20-1; j_gene: TRBJ2-5; CDR3aa: SAPYRGETQY
v_gene: TRBV12-3/TRBV12-4; j_gene: TRBJ2-3; CDR3aa: ASSSSVGTDTQY
v_gene: TRBV5-6; j_gene: TRBJ2-5; CDR3aa: ASSLMDRETQY
v_gene: TRBV29-1; j_gene: TRBJ1-1; CDR3aa: SVGAEAF
v_gene: TRBV15; j_gene: TRBJ1-2; CDR3aa: ATSRGTGSYGYT
v_gene: TRBV10-3; j_gene: TRBJ2-5; CDR3aa: AISAVSSGGRETQY
v_gene: TRBV12-3/TRBV12-4; j_gene: TRBJ1-2; CDR3aa: ASSPGQGTYGYT
v_gene: TRBV4-2; j_gene: TRBJ2-3; CDR3aa: ASSQDLSGSDTQY
v_gene: TRBV12-3/TRBV12-4; j_gene: TRBJ2-3; CDR3aa: ASSPGLLTTDTQY
v_gene: TRBV28; j_gene: TRBJ2-1; CDR3aa: ASSFGYNEQF
v_gene: TRBV4-2; j_gene: TRBJ2-3; CDR3aa: ASSQDRSTDTQY
v_gene: TRBV10-2; j_gene: TRBJ2-1; CDR3aa: ASSDAGWGTSGPNEQF
v_gene: TRBV20-1; j_gene: TRBJ1-4; CDR3aa: SARAPNEKLF
v_gene: TRBV29-1; j_gene: TRBJ2-3; CDR3aa: SVGGERGNTDTQY
v_gene: TRBV28; j_gene: TRBJ2-4; CDR3aa: ASSFQGTGNIQY
v_gene: TRBV7-6; j_gene: TRBJ1-2; CDR3aa: ASSVGGRGDYGYT
v_gene: TRBV20-1; j_gene: TRBJ2-7; CDR3aa: SATGPYSYEQY